This TCR beta chain was sequenced during a study of CD8+CD57+ T cells in acquired aplastic anemia. Genomic DNA constituted the template upon which TCR beta VDJ and CDR3 profiling was performed. TCRdb recomputed calls from the reads with MiXCR, one row per CDR3 protein. The sample contains under 75,000 distinct CDR3 sequences, under 65% of which appear only once. The CDR3 is made up of 15 amino acids. Trimming took off 0 bases at V and 3 bases at J, with 11 bases between the two ends. Germline V gives CDR1 SGHKS, CDR2 YYEKEE (reference sequence). The chain carries TRBV5-5 and TRBJ2-3; maybe TRBD1 (5 bases). The specimen sequenced was sorted CD4+, CD8+, or CD8+CD57+ T cells (not recorded which) from PBMCs. The TCR originated in a human donor in good health, serving as a control. CDR3 coding DNA: TGTGCCAGCAGCTTGGCCTCAGGGCAAACAGATACGCAGTATTTT. Translation: CASSLASGQTDTQYF.